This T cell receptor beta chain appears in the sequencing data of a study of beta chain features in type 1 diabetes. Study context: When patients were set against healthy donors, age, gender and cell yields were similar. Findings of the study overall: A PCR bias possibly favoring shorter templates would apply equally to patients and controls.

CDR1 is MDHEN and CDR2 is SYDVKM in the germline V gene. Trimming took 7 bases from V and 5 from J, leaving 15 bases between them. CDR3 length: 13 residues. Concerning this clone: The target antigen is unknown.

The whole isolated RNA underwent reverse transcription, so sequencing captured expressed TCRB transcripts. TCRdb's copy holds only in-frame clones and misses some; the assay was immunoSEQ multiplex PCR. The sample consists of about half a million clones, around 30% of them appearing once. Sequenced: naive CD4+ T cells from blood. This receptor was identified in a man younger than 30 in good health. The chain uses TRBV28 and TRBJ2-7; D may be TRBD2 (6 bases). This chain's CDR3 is CASTKAGNHEQYF. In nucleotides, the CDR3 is TGTGCCAGCACCAAGGCGGGAAACCACGAGCAGTACTTC.